These T cell receptor beta chains were read from a single sample in a study of T cell responses to AZD1222 COVID-19 vaccine. The assay was immunoSEQ multiplex PCR, and TCRdb's table has in-frame clones only and misses some. The sample holds around 120,000 clones; under 95% are singletons and the top ten take around 5%. The sequenced sample was peripheral blood, obtained 28 days after the second AZD1222 dose. The source is an adult who received the AZD1222 COVID-19 vaccine. Each CDR3 is given with its conserved first and last residue. D genes are given only for firm matches. A row's size may be missing; if present it is once, few, many or a size class.

D,size,J,V,CDR3,DNA
-,-,TRBJ1-4,TRBV7-6,CASSFAGTRTNEKLFF,TGTGCCAGCAGCTTTGCCGGGACAAGAACTAATGAAAAACTGTTTTTT
-,once,TRBJ1-1,TRBV6-5,CASSYRANTEAFF,TGTGCCAGCAGTTACAGGGCAAACACTGAAGCTTTCTTT
-,once,TRBJ2-3,TRBV7-9,CASSSRGPDTQYF,TGTGCCAGCAGCTCGAGGGGCCCAGATACGCAGTATTTT
TRBD1,-,TRBJ1-2,TRBV5-4,CASSSPDRGRGYTF,TGTGCCAGCAGCTCTCCGGACAGGGGTAGGGGCTACACCTTC
-,-,TRBJ2-5,TRBV6-2/TRBV6-3,CASSTRQERGETQYF,TGTGCCAGCAGTACCCGACAGGAGCGGGGAGAGACCCAGTACTTC
-,few,TRBJ2-3,TRBV7-3,CASSSPNQDTQYF,TGTGCCAGCAGCTCCCCCAACCAAGATACGCAGTATTTT
-,-,TRBJ1-2,TRBV12-3/TRBV12-4,CASSFRVYGYTF,TGTGCCAGCAGTTTCCGGGTCTATGGCTACACCTTC
-,-,TRBJ1-2,TRBV5-5,CASSLATRTDLYGYTF,TGTGCCAGCAGCTTGGCGACGAGGACGGATCTATATGGCTACACCTTC
TRBD1,-,TRBJ2-1,TRBV5-5,CASSRGTDNEQFF,TGTGCCAGCAGCAGAGGGACAGACAATGAGCAGTTCTTC
-,-,TRBJ2-1,TRBV18,CASSPAVWGEQFF,TGTGCCAGCTCACCAGCAGTCTGGGGTGAGCAGTTCTTC
-,-,TRBJ1-2,TRBV6-2/TRBV6-3,CASSYVGYGYTF,TGTGCCAGCAGTTACGTTGGTTATGGCTACACCTTC
-,-,TRBJ1-1,TRBV5-1,CASSLDRANTEAFF,TGCGCCAGCAGCTTGGACAGAGCGAACACTGAAGCTTTCTTT
-,few,TRBJ1-1,TRBV4-3,CASSQDPLAGGAFF,TGCGCCAGCAGCCAAGACCCCCTGGCTGGTGGAGCTTTCTTT
-,-,TRBJ2-3,TRBV4-1,CASSQRRAGGTDTQYF,TGCGCCAGCAGCCAAAGGAGGGCCGGGGGCACAGATACGCAGTATTTT
-,-,TRBJ2-2,TRBV6-2/TRBV6-3,CASSYTSGELFF,TGTGCCAGCAGTTACACATCCGGGGAGCTGTTTTTT
-,once,TRBJ1-3,TRBV6-5,CASSYEGRGNTIYF,TGTGCCAGCAGTTACGAAGGCAGGGGAAACACCATATATTTT
-,once,TRBJ1-4,TRBV15,CATSRDLGGNEKLFF,TGTGCCACCAGCAGAGATCTAGGAGGCAATGAAAAACTGTTTTTT
-,-,TRBJ1-2,TRBV29-1,CSVDFKLGYTF,TGCAGCGTTGACTTTAAACTGGGCTACACCTTC
-,once,TRBJ1-2,TRBV2,CASSDRGFGYTF,TGTGCCAGCAGTGATAGGGGGTTTGGCTACACCTTC
TRBD1,-,TRBJ2-7,TRBV12-3/TRBV12-4,CASSPTGGRQYF,TGTGCCAGCAGTCCCACAGGGGGACGGCAGTACTTC
-,-,TRBJ2-6,TRBV5-1,CASGSRETGANVLTF,TGCGCCAGCGGATCTAGGGAGACTGGGGCCAACGTCCTGACTTTC
-,-,TRBJ2-3,TRBV7-9,CASSLNGYTDTQYF,TGTGCCAGCAGCTTAAATGGGTACACAGATACGCAGTATTTT
-,-,TRBJ2-3,TRBV6-5,CASSHPGGRADTQYF,TGTGCCAGCAGTCACCCTGGAGGGCGCGCAGATACGCAGTATTTT
TRBD1,-,TRBJ1-5,TRBV6-2/TRBV6-3,CASSTRTGAGDQPQHF,TGTGCCAGCAGTACCCGGACAGGGGCTGGGGATCAGCCCCAGCATTTT
TRBD1,-,TRBJ2-3,TRBV18,CASSPPGTGSSNTQYF,TGTGCCAGCTCACCACCGGGGACAGGGTCGTCAAATACGCAGTATTTT
-,-,TRBJ1-3,TRBV14,CASSPSGAGNTIYF,TGTGCCAGCAGCCCCTCGGGGGCGGGAAACACCATATATTTT
TRBD1,once,TRBJ2-7,TRBV29-1,CSVAALTGGDEQYF,TGCAGCGTCGCCGCCTTGACAGGGGGCGACGAGCAGTACTTC
TRBD1,-,TRBJ2-1,TRBV11-2,CASSLERGSVTGPYNEQFF,TGTGCCAGCAGCTTAGAACGAGGGTCTGTGACAGGGCCCTACAATGAGCAGTTCTTC
TRBD2,-,TRBJ2-1,TRBV18,CASSPGLAGGNNEQFF,TGTGCCAGCTCACCAGGACTAGCGGGAGGCAACAATGAGCAGTTCTTC
-,-,TRBJ1-1,TRBV5-1,CASSLGGNRDTEAFF,TGCGCCAGCAGCCTTGGGGGTAATAGGGACACTGAAGCTTTCTTT
-,-,TRBJ1-1,TRBV6-5,CASSPRLNTEAFF,TGTGCCAGCAGTCCCCGCTTGAACACTGAAGCTTTCTTT
-,-,TRBJ2-2,TRBV29-1,CSVDQGNTGELFF,TGCAGCGTTGACCAGGGGAACACCGGGGAGCTGTTTTTT
TRBD1,-,TRBJ1-2,TRBV19,CASSPRDRDLYGYTF,TGTGCCAGTAGCCCCCGGGACAGGGACCTCTATGGCTACACCTTC
TRBD2,-,TRBJ2-7,TRBV6-2/TRBV6-3,CASSYRAGGHPWEQYF,TGTGCCAGCAGTTACAGAGCGGGAGGGCATCCTTGGGAGCAGTACTTC
-,-,TRBJ2-7,TRBV7-9,CASSSRLYEQYF,TGTGCCAGCAGCTCCCGTCTGTACGAGCAGTACTTC
TRBD1,once,TRBJ1-5,TRBV6-1,CASSVTAGTGVEDQHF,TGTGCCAGCAGTGTAACCGCCGGGACAGGGGTAGAAGACCAGCATTTT
-,-,TRBJ1-5,TRBV7-2,CASSLDGEQPQHF,TGTGCCAGCAGCTTAGATGGGGAACAGCCCCAGCATTTT
-,-,TRBJ1-6,TRBV7-9,CASSLIPGKNSPLHF,TGTGCCAGCAGCTTAATTCCAGGGAAAAATTCACCCCTCCACTTT
-,once,TRBJ2-3,TRBV18,CASSPAGAGTQYF,TGTGCCAGCTCACCTGCTGGGGCTGGTACGCAGTATTTT
TRBD1,-,TRBJ2-4,TRBV7-2,CASSSTGQVHIQYF,TGTGCCAGCAGCTCGACAGGGCAAGTACACATTCAGTACTTC
TRBD2,-,TRBJ2-2,TRBV28,CASSPPSLRGGLNTGELFF,TGTGCCAGCAGTCCCCCCTCTCTGCGGGGGGGGCTGAACACCGGGGAGCTGTTTTTT
TRBD2,-,TRBJ2-3,TRBV5-8,CASSLRLAGVGTDTQYF,TGTGCCAGCAGCTTGCGTCTAGCGGGAGTGGGGACAGATACGCAGTATTTT
-,-,TRBJ1-6,TRBV10-3,CATGDSNSPLHF,TGTGCCACTGGGGATAGTAATTCACCCCTCCACTTT
-,-,TRBJ1-3,TRBV3-1/TRBV3-2,CASSPTGPLSGNTIYF,TGTGCCAGCAGCCCCACAGGTCCACTCTCTGGAAACACCATATATTTT
-,-,TRBJ1-4,TRBV3-1/TRBV3-2,CASSLDRTPGPTNEKLFF,TGTGCCAGCAGCCTCGACCGTACACCGGGACCGACTAATGAAAAACTGTTTTTT
-,once,TRBJ2-5,TRBV5-1,CASSLEWIQETQYF,TGCGCCAGCAGCTTGGAGTGGATCCAAGAGACCCAGTACTTC
-,-,TRBJ2-3,TRBV27,CASSLRLTDTQYF,TGTGCCAGCAGTTTAAGACTGACAGATACGCAGTATTTT
TRBD1,-,TRBJ1-1,TRBV5-1,CASSLQGDTEAFF,TGCGCCAGCAGCTTGCAGGGGGACACTGAAGCTTTCTTT
-,-,TRBJ1-6,TRBV18,CASSTYNSPLHF,TGTGCCAGCTCTACCTATAATTCACCCCTCCACTTT
TRBD1,-,TRBJ2-5,TRBV6-2/TRBV6-3,CASSYRGLETQYF,TGTGCCAGCAGTTACAGGGGGCTTGAGACCCAGTACTTC
-,-,TRBJ2-3,TRBV6-5,CASSYQHTPVDTQYF,TGTGCCAGCAGTTACCAACACACGCCCGTAGATACGCAGTATTTT
TRBD1,-,TRBJ2-1,TRBV4-3,CASSQDQGAYNEQFF,TGCGCCAGCAGCCAAGATCAGGGGGCCTACAATGAGCAGTTCTTC
-,-,TRBJ1-6,TRBV16,CASSPPTGKNNSPLHF,TGTGCCAGCAGCCCCCCCACAGGCAAAAATAATTCACCCCTCCACTTT
TRBD1,-,TRBJ2-3,TRBV15,CATSRVYLGQKATDTQYF,TGTGCCACCAGCAGAGTCTACCTGGGACAGAAGGCCACAGATACGCAGTATTTT